The present TCR beta chain was sequenced within a study of early T cells in non-severe SARS-CoV-2 infection. Whole-study context: Sequenced material consisted of bulk RNA (from unsorted whole blood), and chains were unpaired.

MiXCR was run by TCRdb on the 5' RACE reads, yielding one entry per CDR3 protein. The table has about 77,000 distinct CDR3 sequences, more than 7.5% seen once. This clonotype came up a few times. Trimming pared 1 base from V and 2 bases from J, leaving 9 bases between. The CDR3 length is 14 residues. CDR1 and CDR2 (germline): DFQATT, SNEGSKA (reference sequence). The receptor was isolated from an adult who was a healthcare worker with PCR-confirmed SARS-CoV-2 infection or an uninfected control (not recorded which). Specimen: whole blood. V is TRBV20-1 and J is TRBJ2-1; possible D gene TRBD1, 5 bases. CDR3 coding DNA: TGCAGTGCTAGAGGACAGTCCACCTACAATGAGCAGTTCTTC. Its translation: CSARGQSTYNEQFF.